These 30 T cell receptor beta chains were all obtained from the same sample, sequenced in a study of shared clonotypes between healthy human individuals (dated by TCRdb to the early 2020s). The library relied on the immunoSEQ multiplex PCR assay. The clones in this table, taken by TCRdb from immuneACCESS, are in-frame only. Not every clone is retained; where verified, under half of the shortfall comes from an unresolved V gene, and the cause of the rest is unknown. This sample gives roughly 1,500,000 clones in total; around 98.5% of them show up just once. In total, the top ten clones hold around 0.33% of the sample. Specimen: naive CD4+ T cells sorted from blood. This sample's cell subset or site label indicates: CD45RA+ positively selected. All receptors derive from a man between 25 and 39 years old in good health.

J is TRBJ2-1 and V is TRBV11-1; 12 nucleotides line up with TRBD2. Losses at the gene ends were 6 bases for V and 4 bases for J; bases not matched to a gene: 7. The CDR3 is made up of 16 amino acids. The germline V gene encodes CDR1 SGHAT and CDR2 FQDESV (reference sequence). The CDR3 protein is CASSLGLAGIYNEQFF. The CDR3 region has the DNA TGTGCCAGCAGTCTTGGACTAGCGGGAATATACAATGAGCAGTTCTTC. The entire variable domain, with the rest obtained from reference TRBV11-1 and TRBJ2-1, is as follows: EAEVAQSPRYKITEKSQAVAFWCDPISGHATLYWYRQILGQGPELLVQFQDESVVDDSQLPKDRFSAERLKGVDSTLKIQPAELGDSAMYLCASSLGLAGIYNEQFFGPGTRLTVL.

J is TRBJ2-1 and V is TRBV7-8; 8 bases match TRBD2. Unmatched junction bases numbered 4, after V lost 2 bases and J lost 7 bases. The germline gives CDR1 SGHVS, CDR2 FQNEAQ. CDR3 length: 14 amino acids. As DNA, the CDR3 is TGTGCCAGCAGCTTAAAACTAGCGGTAAATGAGCAGTTCTTC. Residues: CASSLKLAVNEQFF. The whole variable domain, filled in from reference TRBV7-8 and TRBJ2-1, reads GAGVSQSPRYKVAKRGQDVALRCDPISGHVSLFWYQQALGQGPEFLTYFQNEAQLDKSGLPSDRFFAERPEGSVSTLKIQRTQQEDSAVYLCASSLKLAVNEQFFGPGTRLTVL.

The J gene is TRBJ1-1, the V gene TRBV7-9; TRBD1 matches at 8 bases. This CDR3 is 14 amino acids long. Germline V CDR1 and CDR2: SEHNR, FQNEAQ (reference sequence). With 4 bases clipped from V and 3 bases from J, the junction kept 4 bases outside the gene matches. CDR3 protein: CASSSRGPDTEAFF. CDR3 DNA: TGTGCCAGCAGCTCCAGGGGGCCAGACACTGAAGCTTTCTTT.

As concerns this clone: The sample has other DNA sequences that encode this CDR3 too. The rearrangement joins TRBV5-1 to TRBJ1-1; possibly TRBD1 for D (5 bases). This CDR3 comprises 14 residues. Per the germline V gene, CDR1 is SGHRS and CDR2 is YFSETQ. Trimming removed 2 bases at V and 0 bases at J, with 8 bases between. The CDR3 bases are TGCGCCAGCAGCTTTGCGGACATGAACACTGAAGCTTTCTTT. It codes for CASSFADMNTEAFF.

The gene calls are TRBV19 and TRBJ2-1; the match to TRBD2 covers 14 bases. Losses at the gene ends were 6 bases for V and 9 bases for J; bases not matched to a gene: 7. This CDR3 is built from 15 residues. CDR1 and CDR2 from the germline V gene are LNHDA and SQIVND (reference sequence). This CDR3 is CASSLTSGRATEQFF. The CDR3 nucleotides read TGTGCCAGTAGCCTGACTAGCGGGAGGGCCACTGAGCAGTTCTTC.

CDR3 sequence reads: CATSSPGGTTRGEQFF. Written as DNA, the CDR3 is TGTGCCACCAGCTCCCCCGGTGGGACCACCCGCGGCGAGCAGTTCTTC. The chain recombines TRBV15 with TRBJ2-1; D might be TRBD1 or TRBD2, each matching 5 bases. CDR3 length: 16 amino acids. The ends were cut back, 5 bases at V and 10 bases at J, with 24 bases in the middle. The germline gives CDR1 LNHNV, CDR2 YYDKDF (reference sequence).

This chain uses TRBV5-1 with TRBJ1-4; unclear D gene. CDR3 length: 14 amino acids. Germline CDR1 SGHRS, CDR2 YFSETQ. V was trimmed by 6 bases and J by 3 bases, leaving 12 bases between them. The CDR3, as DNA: TGCGCCAGCACTCGGCCGAGCTCTAATGAAAAACTGTTTTTT. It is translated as CASTRPSSNEKLFF.

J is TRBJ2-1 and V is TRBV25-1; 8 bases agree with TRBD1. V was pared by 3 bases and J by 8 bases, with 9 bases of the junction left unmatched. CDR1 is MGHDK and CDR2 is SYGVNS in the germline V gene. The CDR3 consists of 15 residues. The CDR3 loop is CASSDDRGPVDEQFF. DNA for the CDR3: TGTGCCAGCAGTGATGACAGGGGCCCTGTGGATGAGCAGTTCTTC.

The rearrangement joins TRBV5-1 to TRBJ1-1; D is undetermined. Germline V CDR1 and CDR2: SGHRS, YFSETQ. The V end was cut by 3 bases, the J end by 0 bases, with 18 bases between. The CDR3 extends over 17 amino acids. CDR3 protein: CASSSLPLIGLNTEAFF. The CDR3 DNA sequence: TGCGCCAGCAGCTCGCTTCCCCTGATAGGGTTGAACACTGAAGCTTTCTTT.

For the CDR3, the DNA is TGTGCCAGCTCACCACCTGAGGGTTTAGAGACCCAGTACTTC. It is translated as CASSPPEGLETQYF. The rearrangement uses TRBV18 and TRBJ2-5, with a tentative D call TRBD2 (5 bases). The length of the CDR3 is 14 residues. V gave up 0 bases and J gave up 4 bases, with 9 bases separating them. CDR1 and CDR2 from the germline V gene are KGHSH and LQKENI. The whole variable domain, remainder taken from reference TRBV18 and TRBJ2-5, is NAGVMQNPRHLVRRRGQEARLRCSPMKGHSHVYWYRQLPEEGLKFMVYLQKENIIDESGMPKERFSAEFPKEGPSILRIQQVVRGDSAAYFCASSPPEGLETQYFGPGTRLLVL.

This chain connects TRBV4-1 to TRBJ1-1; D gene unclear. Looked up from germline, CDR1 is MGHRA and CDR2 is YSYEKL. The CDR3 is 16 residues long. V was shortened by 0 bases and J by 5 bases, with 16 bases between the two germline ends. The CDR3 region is CASSQDWRLGGTEAFF. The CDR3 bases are TGCGCCAGCAGCCAAGATTGGCGGCTGGGAGGAACTGAAGCTTTCTTT.

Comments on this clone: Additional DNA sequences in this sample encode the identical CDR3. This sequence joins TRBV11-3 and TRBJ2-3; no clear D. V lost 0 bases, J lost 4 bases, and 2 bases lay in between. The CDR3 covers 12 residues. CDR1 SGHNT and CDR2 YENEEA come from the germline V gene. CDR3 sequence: CASSLDPDTQYF. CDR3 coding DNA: TGTGCCAGCAGCTTAGACCCAGATACGCAGTATTTT.

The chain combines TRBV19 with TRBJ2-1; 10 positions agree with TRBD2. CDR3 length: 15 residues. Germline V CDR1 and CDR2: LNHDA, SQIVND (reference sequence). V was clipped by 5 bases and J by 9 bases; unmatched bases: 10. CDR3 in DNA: TGTGCCAGTAGTTTTCTAGCGGGAGTTCGAGGTGAGCAGTTCTTC. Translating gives CASSFLAGVRGEQFF.

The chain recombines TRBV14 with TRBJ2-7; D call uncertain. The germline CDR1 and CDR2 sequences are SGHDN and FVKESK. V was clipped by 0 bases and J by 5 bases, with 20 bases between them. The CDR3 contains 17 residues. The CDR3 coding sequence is TGTGCCAGCAGCCAAGATCCCCAGGTTCGGACCCTCGACGAGCAGTACTTC. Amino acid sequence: CASSQDPQVRTLDEQYF.

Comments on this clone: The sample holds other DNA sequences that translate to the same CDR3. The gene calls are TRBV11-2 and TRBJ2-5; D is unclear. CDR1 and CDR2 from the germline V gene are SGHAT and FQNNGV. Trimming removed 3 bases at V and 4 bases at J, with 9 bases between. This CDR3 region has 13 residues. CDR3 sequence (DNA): TGTGCCAGCAGCTTGCCGGGTTCAGAGACCCAGTACTTC. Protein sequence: CASSLPGSETQYF.

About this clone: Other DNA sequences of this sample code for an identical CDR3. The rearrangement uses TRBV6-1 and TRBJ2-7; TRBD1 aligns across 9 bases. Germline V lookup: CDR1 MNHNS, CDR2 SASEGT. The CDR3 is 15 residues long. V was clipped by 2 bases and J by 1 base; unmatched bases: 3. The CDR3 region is CASSEPGQGSYEQYF. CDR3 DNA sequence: TGTGCCAGCAGTGAACCCGGACAGGGGTCCTACGAGCAGTACTTC.

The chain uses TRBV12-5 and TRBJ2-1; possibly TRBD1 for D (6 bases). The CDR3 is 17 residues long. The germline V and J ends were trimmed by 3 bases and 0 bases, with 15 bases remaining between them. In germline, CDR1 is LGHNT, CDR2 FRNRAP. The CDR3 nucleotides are TGTGCTAGTGGTTTCATCAGGGGTTTCAGCTCCTACAATGAGCAGTTCTTC. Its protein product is CASGFIRGFSSYNEQFF.

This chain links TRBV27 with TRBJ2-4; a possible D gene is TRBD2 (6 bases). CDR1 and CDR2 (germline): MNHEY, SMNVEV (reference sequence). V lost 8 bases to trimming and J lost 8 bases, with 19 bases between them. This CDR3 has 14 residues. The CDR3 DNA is TGTGCCAGCCGCCCTGGGGGGTGGTTGGACATTCAGTACTTC. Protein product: CASRPGGWLDIQYF.

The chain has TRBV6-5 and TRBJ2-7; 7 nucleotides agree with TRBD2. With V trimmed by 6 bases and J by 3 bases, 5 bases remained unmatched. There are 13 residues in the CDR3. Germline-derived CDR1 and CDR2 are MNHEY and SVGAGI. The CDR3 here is CASSTSVNYEQYF. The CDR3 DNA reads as TGTGCCAGCAGCACTAGCGTTAACTACGAGCAGTACTTC.

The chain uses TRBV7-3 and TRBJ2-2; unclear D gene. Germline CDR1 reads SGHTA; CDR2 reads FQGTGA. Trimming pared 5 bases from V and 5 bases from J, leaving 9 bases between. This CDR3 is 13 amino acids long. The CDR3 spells CASSHDGTGELFF. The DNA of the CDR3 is TGTGCCAGCAGCCACGATGGGACCGGGGAGCTGTTTTTT.

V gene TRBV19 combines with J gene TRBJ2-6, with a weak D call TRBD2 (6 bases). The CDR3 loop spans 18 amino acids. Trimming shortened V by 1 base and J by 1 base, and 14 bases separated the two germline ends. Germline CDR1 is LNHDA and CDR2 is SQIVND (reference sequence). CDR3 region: CASSIAISGTSGANVLTF. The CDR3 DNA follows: TGTGCCAGTAGTATAGCCATCTCGGGGACTTCTGGGGCCAACGTCCTGACTTTC.

The CDR3 is CASSLTGRNIYEQYF. CDR3 bases: TGTGCCAGCAGCCTCACGGGACGGAACATCTACGAGCAGTACTTC. The chain combines TRBV5-6 with TRBJ2-7; D is perhaps TRBD1 or TRBD2 (5 bases each). V lost 4 bases, J lost 3 bases, and 17 bases lay in between. Per germline, CDR1 SGHDT and CDR2 YYEEEE. The CDR3 length is 15 residues.

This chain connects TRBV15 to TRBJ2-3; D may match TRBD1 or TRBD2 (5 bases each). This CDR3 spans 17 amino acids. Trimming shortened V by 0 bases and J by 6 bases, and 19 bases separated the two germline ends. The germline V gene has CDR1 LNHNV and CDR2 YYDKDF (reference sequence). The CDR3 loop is CATSRDLGETDPDTQYF. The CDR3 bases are TGTGCCACCAGCAGAGATCTGGGGGAGACTGACCCGGATACGCAGTATTTT. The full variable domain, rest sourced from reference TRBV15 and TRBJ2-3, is DAMVIQNPRYQVTQFGKPVTLSCSQTLNHNVMYWYQQKSSQAPKLLFHYYDKDFNNEADTPDNFQSRRPNTSFCFLDIRSPGLGDTAMYLCATSRDLGETDPDTQYFGPGTRLTVL.

The CDR3 DNA is TGTGCCAGCAGTGAAGACAGTCGTCCCCTGAGGTACAATGAGCAGTTCTTC. This codes for CASSEDSRPLRYNEQFF. The chain joins TRBV6-1 to TRBJ2-1; D not resolved. This CDR3 is built from 17 residues. Looked up from germline, CDR1 is MNHNS and CDR2 is SASEGT. V lost 1 base and J lost 4, with 17 bases in between.

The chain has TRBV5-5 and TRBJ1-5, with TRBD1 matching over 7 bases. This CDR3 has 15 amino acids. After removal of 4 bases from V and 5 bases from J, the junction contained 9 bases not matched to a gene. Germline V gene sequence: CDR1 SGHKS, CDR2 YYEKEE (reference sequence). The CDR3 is CASSMTPGGDQPQHF. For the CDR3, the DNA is TGTGCCAGCAGCATGACCCCAGGGGGAGATCAGCCCCAGCATTTT.

The CDR3 protein is CASRALGTGYEQYF. CDR3 DNA sequence: TGTGCCAGCAGAGCTCTCGGGACAGGCTACGAGCAGTACTTC. This chain joins TRBV5-4 and TRBJ2-7, with 8 nucleotides matching TRBD1. The CDR3 is 14 residues long. Trimming cost V 5 bases and J 3 bases; bases outside gene matches: 7. Germline V gene lookup returns CDR1 SGHNT and CDR2 YYREEE (reference sequence).

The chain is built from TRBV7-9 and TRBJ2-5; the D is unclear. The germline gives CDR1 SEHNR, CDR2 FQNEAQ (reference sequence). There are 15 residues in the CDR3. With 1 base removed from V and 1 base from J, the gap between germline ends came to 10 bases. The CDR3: CASSLGQGLQETQYF. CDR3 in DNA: TGTGCCAGCAGCTTAGGTCAAGGCCTCCAAGAGACCCAGTACTTC. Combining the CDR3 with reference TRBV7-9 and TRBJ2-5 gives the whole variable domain DTGVSQNPRHKITKRGQNVTFRCDPISEHNRLYWYRQTLGQGPEFLTYFQNEAQLEKSRLLSDRFSAERPKGSFSTLEIQRTEQGDSAMYLCASSLGQGLQETQYFGPGTRLLVL.

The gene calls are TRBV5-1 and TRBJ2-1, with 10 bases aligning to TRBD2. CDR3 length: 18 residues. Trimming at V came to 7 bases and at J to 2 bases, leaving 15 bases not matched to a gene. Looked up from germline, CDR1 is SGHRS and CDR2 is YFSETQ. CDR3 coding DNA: TGCGCCAGCCCCCGAGGGGTTAGCGGGAGGAGGACCTACAATGAGCAGTTCTTC. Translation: CASPRGVSGRRTYNEQFF.

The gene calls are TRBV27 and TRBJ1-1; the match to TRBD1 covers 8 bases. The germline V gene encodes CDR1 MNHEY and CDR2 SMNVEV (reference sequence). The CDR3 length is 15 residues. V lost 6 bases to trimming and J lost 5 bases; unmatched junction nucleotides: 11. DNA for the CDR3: TGTGCCAGCAGAACTCGACAGGGGTGGTGGACTGAAGCTTTCTTT. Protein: CASRTRQGWWTEAFF.

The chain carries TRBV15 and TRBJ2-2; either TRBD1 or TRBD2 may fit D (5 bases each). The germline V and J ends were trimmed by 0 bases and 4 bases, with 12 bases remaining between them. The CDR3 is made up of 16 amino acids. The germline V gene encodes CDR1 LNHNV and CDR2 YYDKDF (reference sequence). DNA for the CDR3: TGTGCCACCAGCAGAGAATGGGGGAATACCACCGGGGAGCTGTTTTTT. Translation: CATSREWGNTTGELFF.